This T cell receptor (beta chain) came from a study of cytomegalovirus exposure and HLA in healthy donors. This CDR3 comprises 16 residues. V dropped 4 bases and J dropped 8; count of bases not matched to a gene: 11. The germline V gene has CDR1 SGHTA and CDR2 FQGNSA. Regarding the study as a whole: The Asian-associated ancestry cluster reportedly had fewer N-insertions than the approximately 700-donor mean in a later analysis.

This clone was observed a handful of times. Its antigen is not identified. Both 60 Vbeta primers and 13 Jbeta primers went into the PCR. Measured with immunoSEQ multiplex PCR; TCRdb has only the in-frame clones, and not every one. This sample yields some 190,000 clones, of which over 75% are seen a single time; under 2% belongs to the top ten. This clonotype originated in a woman in her 30s in good health and CMV-seronegative. The chain joins TRBV7-2 to TRBJ1-2; TRBD1 agrees at 12 bases. The sequenced material came from PBMCs. CDR3 protein: CASSSYSLGTGGGYTF. The CDR3 DNA sequence: TGTGCCAGCAGCTCCTATTCCCTCGGGACAGGGGGCGGCTACACCTTC.